These 11 T cell receptor beta chains came from one sample sequenced in a study of T cells in Graves' hyperthyroidism and ophthalmopathy. RNA transcripts served as the template for amplifying TCR beta CDR3 regions. Carried out on the TCR CDR3, a first-round RT-PCR used the HTBI primer set. Using its own MiXCR run on the multiplex PCR reads, TCRdb lists one record per CDR3 protein. The table shows fewer than 350,000 distinct CDR3 sequences, with roughly 13% occurring only once. Source material: blood. The receptors come from a woman aged 40 to 49 with Graves' hyperthyroidism.

With respect to this clonotype: Since a much larger clone is just one base distant, this may be a read error. This rearrangement joins TRBV11-2 to TRBJ1-2; TRBD1 is a possible D gene (5 bases). The CDR3 totals 15 residues. The germline gives CDR1 SGHAT, CDR2 FQNNGV. V shed 1 base and J shed 7 bases, with 16 bases lying between them. CDR3: CASSLGGTRPVGYTF. The CDR3 coding sequence is TGTGCCAGCAGCTTAGGGGGGACGCGACCGGTTGGCTACACCTTC.

This clonotype appeared many times. The V gene is TRBV6-5, the J gene TRBJ1-1; D is unresolved. V lost 0 bases, J lost 1 base, and 9 bases lay in between. Germline V gene sequence: CDR1 MNHEY, CDR2 SVGAGI. This CDR3 is 15 amino acids long. This chain's CDR3 is CASSYSSTRNTEAFF. DNA for the CDR3: TGTGCCAGCAGTTACTCTAGCACTCGGAACACTGAAGCTTTCTTT.

This clonotype was observed a handful of times. This rearrangement joins TRBV19 to TRBJ1-5, with D hard to call. V was trimmed by 5 bases and J by 3 bases, leaving 8 bases between them. The CDR3 runs 13 residues. Germline V lookup: CDR1 LNHDA, CDR2 SQIVND (reference sequence). DNA of the CDR3: TGTGCCAGTAGTGGAAGGGACAATCAGCCCCAGCATTTT. Residues: CASSGRDNQPQHF. The complete variable domain, with remaining parts taken from reference TRBV19 and TRBJ1-5, reads DGGITQSPKYLFRKEGQNVTLSCEQNLNHDAMYWYRQDPGQGLRLIYYSQIVNDFQKGDIAEGYSVSREKKESFPLTVTSAQKNPTAFYLCASSGRDNQPQHFGDGTRLSIL.

Concerning this clonotype itself: Mismatch with germline at one junction end may stem from a read error. V and J are TRBV19 and TRBJ2-1; D gene uncertain. Germline V gene data show CDR1 as LNHDA and CDR2 as SQIVND (reference sequence). The CDR3 has 14 amino acids. The CDR3 DNA sequence: TGTGTCAGTATGGTCGGAAAGCGCCTGGGTGAGCAGTTCTTC. Encoded protein: CVSMVGKRLGEQFF.

This clonotype appeared a few times. The genes are TRBV19 and TRBJ2-6; 8 nucleotides align to TRBD1. From germline, CDR1 is LNHDA and CDR2 SQIVND (reference sequence). Germline trimming cut 0 bases from V and 0 bases from J; bases unmatched to any gene: 10. CDR3 length equals 20 residues. The CDR3 region is CASSIDGQGTVSSGANVLTF. The CDR3 region has the DNA TGTGCCAGTAGTATAGATGGACAGGGAACTGTTAGCTCTGGGGCCAACGTCCTGACTTTC.

This clonotype turned up a few times. The gene calls are TRBV7-2 and TRBJ2-2; TRBD2 aligns across 8 bases. Per the germline V gene, CDR1 is SGHTA and CDR2 is FQGNSA. The CDR3 is made up of 17 amino acids. The V gene end was trimmed by 5 bases and the J gene end by 5 bases; junction bases not matched to a gene: 13. CDR3 protein: CASSPGLAGGRTGELFF. DNA of the CDR3: TGTGCCAGCAGCCCAGGGCTGGCGGGAGGCAGAACCGGGGAGCTGTTTTTT.

Many counts were recorded for this clonotype. This chain uses TRBV12-3 or TRBV12-4 with TRBJ2-1; 8 bases are shared with TRBD2. The V gene end was trimmed by 6 bases and the J gene end by 0 bases; junction bases not matched to a gene: 7. The CDR3 has 16 residues. CDR3 coding DNA: TGTGCCAGCAGACACTCACTAGCGGCCTCCTACAATGAGCAGTTCTTC. It specifies CASRHSLAASYNEQFF.

Ten or more counts support this clonotype. This rearrangement joins TRBV7-9 to TRBJ1-1; the D is unclear. CDR1 and CDR2 from the germline V gene are SEHNR and FQNEAQ (reference sequence). Trimming took 3 bases from V and 5 from J, leaving 10 bases between them. This CDR3 is built from 13 residues. In DNA, the CDR3 is TGTGCCAGCAGCTTGGACGATGGTACTGAAGCTTTCTTT. The encoded protein is CASSLDDGTEAFF.

This clonotype appeared many times. This chain links TRBV12-5 with TRBJ2-1; a weak D match, TRBD2 (7 bases). Germline CDR1 is LGHNT and CDR2 is FRNRAP. This CDR3 contains 18 residues. The ends were cut back, 0 bases at V and 4 bases at J, with 19 bases in the middle. Written as DNA, the CDR3 is TGTGCTAGTGGTTTGGTGATCGCGGGGGCCCCCATTTACAATGAGCAGTTCTTC. Its protein is CASGLVIAGAPIYNEQFF. The whole variable domain, remainder taken from reference TRBV12-5 and TRBJ2-1, is DARVTQTPRHKVTEMGQEVTMRCQPILGHNTVFWYRQTMMQGLELLAYFRNRAPLDDSGMPKDRFSAEMPDATLATLKIQPSEPRDSAVYFCASGLVIAGAPIYNEQFFGPGTRLTVL.

This chain links TRBV7-3 with TRBJ1-6, with 9 bases fitting TRBD1. Germline lookup yields CDR1 SGHTA and CDR2 FQGTGA. CDR3 size: 17 residues. J lost 7 bases, V lost 5 bases, and 12 bases had no gene match. CDR3 region: CASSPKRTDRGNSPLHF. In nucleotides, the CDR3 is TGTGCCAGCAGCCCCAAAAGAACGGACAGGGGAAATTCACCCCTCCACTTT. The whole variable domain, remainder taken from reference TRBV7-3 and TRBJ1-6, is GAGVSQTPSNKVTEKGKYVELRCDPISGHTALYWYRQSLGQGPEFLIYFQGTGAADDSGLPNDRFFAVRPEGSVSTLKIQRTERGDSAVYLCASSPKRTDRGNSPLHFGNGTRLTVT.

The rearrangement uses TRBV20-1 and TRBJ2-1, with no clear D. With 8 bases removed from V and 8 bases from J, the gap between germline ends came to 16 bases. Germline V CDR1 and CDR2: DFQATT, SNEGSKA (reference sequence). The CDR3 is 12 residues long. This CDR3 is CSSRLGRYEQFF. The CDR3 nucleotides are TGCAGTTCCCGACTGGGTCGTTATGAGCAGTTCTTC.